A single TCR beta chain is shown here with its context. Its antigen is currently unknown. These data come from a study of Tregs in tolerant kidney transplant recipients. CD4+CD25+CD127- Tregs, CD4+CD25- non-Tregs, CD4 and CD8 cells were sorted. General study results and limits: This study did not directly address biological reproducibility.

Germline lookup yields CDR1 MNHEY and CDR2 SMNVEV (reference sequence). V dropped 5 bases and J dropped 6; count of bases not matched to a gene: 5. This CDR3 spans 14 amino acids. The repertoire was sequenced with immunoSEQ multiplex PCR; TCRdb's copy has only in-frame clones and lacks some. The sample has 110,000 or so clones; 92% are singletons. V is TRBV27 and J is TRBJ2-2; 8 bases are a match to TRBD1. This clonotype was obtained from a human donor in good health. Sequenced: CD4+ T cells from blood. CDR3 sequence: CASSRDRLAGELFF. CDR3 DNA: TGTGCCAGCAGTAGGGACAGGTTGGCCGGGGAGCTGTTTTTT.